These 12 T cell receptor beta chains share one sample of origin, sequenced in a study of glioma-infiltrating T cells after dendritic cell vaccination. The data were produced by immunoSEQ multiplex PCR, yet TCRdb's version contains in-frame clones alone and is incomplete. The sample shows some 110,000 clones, 90% of them seen only once. Stated time point: after dendritic cell vaccination, including at tumor progression/relapse. Sequencing used blood, obtained after dendritic cell vaccination. These receptors were obtained from a human donor with glioblastoma.

The CDR3 DNA follows: TGTGCCAGTAGTAATAGCGGGGGACTCACAGATACGCAGTATTTT. Translated, it gives CASSNSGGLTDTQYF. V usage is TRBV19 and J usage is TRBJ2-3; 9 bases match TRBD2. Per the germline V gene, CDR1 is LNHDA and CDR2 is SQIVND (reference sequence). V lost 4 bases and J lost 2; bases outside the gene matches: 4. This CDR3 is 15 amino acids long.

The rearrangement joins TRBV2 to TRBJ1-2; 9 nucleotides line up with TRBD1. Looked up from germline, CDR1 is SNHLY and CDR2 is FYNNEI. CDR3 length: 14 residues. Losses at the gene ends were 8 bases for V and 7 bases for J; bases not matched to a gene: 11. The CDR3 sequence is CASGLGTGSSGYTF. The CDR3 DNA sequence: TGTGCCAGCGGACTCGGGACAGGGAGTAGTGGCTACACCTTC.

The genes are TRBV5-1 and TRBJ2-5, with 9 nucleotides matching TRBD1. CDR1 and CDR2 from the germline V gene are SGHRS and YFSETQ. CDR3 length: 16 residues. V shed 4 bases, J shed 4 bases, and the junction held 11 bases outside the gene matches. The CDR3 region is CASSLRAQGAGETQYF. As DNA, the CDR3 is TGCGCCAGCAGCCTACGTGCACAGGGGGCGGGAGAGACCCAGTACTTC.

The chain couples TRBV11-2 to TRBJ1-3; no clear D gene. Germline V gene lookup returns CDR1 SGHAT and CDR2 FQNNGV. The V end was cut by 5 bases, the J end by 2 bases, with 13 bases between. CDR3 length: 15 residues. The CDR3 spells CASSPSQIPGNTIYF. The CDR3 nucleotides read TGTGCCAGCAGCCCCTCTCAGATTCCTGGAAACACCATATATTTT.

This clone was seen just once. This chain joins TRBV23-1 and TRBJ1-3; D gene ambiguous. TRBV23-1 is an ORF, and what it does is uncertain. V lost 6 bases to trimming and J lost 0 bases, with 18 bases between them. The CDR3 consists of 17 residues. CDR3 in DNA: TGCGCCAGCAGCCAAAACGGGCGGACTGTCTCTGGAAACACCATATATTTT. Translating gives CASSQNGRTVSGNTIYF.

This sequence joins TRBV13 and TRBJ2-7; D is possibly TRBD2 (5 bases). Germline CDR1 PRHDT, CDR2 FYEKMQ (reference sequence). The CDR3 contains 14 residues. V was clipped by 2 bases and J by 4 bases, with 12 bases between them. CDR3 amino acids: CASSLRGSRYEQYF. The CDR3 DNA sequence: TGTGCCAGCAGCTTACGAGGGAGTAGGTACGAGCAGTACTTC.

CDR3 in DNA: TGTGCCAGCAGCGTAGGGGGACAGGGGATAGGAGAGACCCAGTACTTC. Protein: CASSVGGQGIGETQYF. The chain joins TRBV9 to TRBJ2-5, with 10 nucleotides matching TRBD1. V lost 0 bases and J lost 4; bases outside the gene matches: 6. In germline, CDR1 is SGDLS, CDR2 YYNGEE. The CDR3 extends over 16 amino acids.

This rearrangement joins TRBV19 to TRBJ1-2; no clear D. This CDR3 is built from 13 residues. The V end was cut by 6 bases, the J end by 4 bases, with 12 bases between. Germline V gives CDR1 LNHDA, CDR2 SQIVND (reference sequence). In nucleotides, the CDR3 is TGTGCCAGTAGCCCTGACCGAGGCTATGGCTACACCTTC. It translates to CASSPDRGYGYTF.

The CDR3, as DNA: TGTGCCAGCTCATCCTCAAGCGTCTCTGGAAACACCATATATTTT. The encoded protein is CASSSSSVSGNTIYF. The V gene is TRBV18, the J gene TRBJ1-3; the D is unclear. Between the trimmed V and J ends, which lost 5 bases and 0 bases, there was a span of 11 bases. The CDR3 spans 15 residues. Germline V CDR1 and CDR2: KGHSH, LQKENI.

CDR3 sequence: CASSQRGLTDTQYF. CDR3 DNA: TGTGCCAGCAGTCAGCGGGGGCTCACAGATACGCAGTATTTT. This chain links TRBV6-1 with TRBJ2-3; 8 bases line up with TRBD2. With 5 bases clipped from V and 2 bases from J, the junction kept 3 bases outside the gene matches. The CDR3 has 14 amino acids. In germline, CDR1 is MNHNS, CDR2 SASEGT.

The chain couples TRBV2 to TRBJ1-1, with 9 bases that match TRBD1. Germline CDR1 reads SNHLY; CDR2 reads FYNNEI. V gave up 6 bases and J gave up 0 bases; unmatched junction bases: 5. The CDR3 runs 15 residues. The DNA for the CDR3 is TGTGCCAGCAGAGCGGGACAGGGTGTGAACACTGAAGCTTTCTTT. It yields the protein CASRAGQGVNTEAFF.

The rearrangement joins TRBV5-1 to TRBJ2-3; 7 nucleotides agree with TRBD1. Germline V gene sequence: CDR1 SGHRS, CDR2 YFSETQ. The CDR3 contains 15 residues. V lost 2 bases, J lost 1 base, and 4 bases stayed unmatched. In DNA form, the CDR3 reads TGCGCCAGCAGCTTACAGGGGACCGGCACAGATACGCAGTATTTT. Translated, it gives CASSLQGTGTDTQYF.